This TCR beta chain stems from a study of post-analysis software for immune sequencing data. Study-level results: Controls showed lower frequencies than patients for a few TRBV segments, and TRBV5-6, TRBV5-1 and TRBV20-1 were among these.

Built from TCR beta cDNA, the libraries had unique molecular identifiers in them. TCRdb re-called the PCR reads with MiXCR, one entry per CDR3 protein. The repertoire includes over 300,000 distinct CDR3 sequences, roughly 35% of them detected once, and roughly an eighth sits in the top ten. The CDR3 has 15 residues. Germline CDR1 reads SGHTA; CDR2 reads FQGNSA. V gave up 4 bases and J gave up 9 bases; unmatched junction bases: 7. This clonotype was seen a handful of times. Its target is not known. The chain links TRBV7-2 to TRBJ2-5, with TRBD2 matching 14 bases. The sample comprised blood. The sequence derives from a girl aged 5-17 years with multiple sclerosis. The CDR3 DNA sequence: TGTGCCAGCAGCTATCCGGGACTAGCGGGGGAGGCCCAGTACTTC. Amino acids: CASSYPGLAGEAQYF.